Shown below are 3 T cell receptor beta chains from a single sample sequenced in a study of cytomegalovirus exposure and HLA in healthy donors. The primer mix had 60 Vbeta and 13 Jbeta primers. TCRdb keeps only in-frame clones here, not all; method: immunoSEQ multiplex PCR. The sample holds 100,000 or so clones, about 79% seen once. Material: PBMCs. These receptors were collected from a female donor in good health and CMV-seropositive.

This chain joins TRBV5-4 and TRBJ1-4, with 7 bases lining up with TRBD1. Germline loops: CDR1 SGHNT, CDR2 YYREEE (reference sequence). This CDR3 is 14 amino acids long. V lost 4 bases, J lost 6 bases, and 6 bases stayed unmatched. This CDR3 reads CASSPRTGYEKLFF. The CDR3 bases are TGTGCCAGCAGCCCAAGGACAGGCTATGAAAAACTGTTTTTT.

The chain combines TRBV7-7 with TRBJ2-5; TRBD2 aligns across 14 bases. Germline CDR1 reads SSHAT; CDR2 reads FNYEAQ (reference sequence). The J segment lost 9 bases and the V segment lost 0 bases, leaving 3 bases of the junction unmatched. The CDR3 spans 15 residues. The CDR3 is CASSLARGLAGAQYF. The CDR3 coding sequence is TGTGCCAGCAGCTTAGCGAGGGGACTAGCGGGGGCCCAGTACTTC.

Note on this clone: A junction boundary mismatches the germline segment, possibly from a read error. The genes are TRBV7-9 and TRBJ1-1; 7 positions agree with TRBD1. Germline loops: CDR1 SEHNR, CDR2 FQNEAQ (reference sequence). CDR3 size: 16 residues. CDR3: CSSSFHRDSPYPEAFF. The CDR3 DNA reads as TGTTCCAGCAGCTTCCACCGGGACAGTCCTTACCCTGAAGCTTTCTTT.